The clone carrying this TCR beta chain was recorded once. The V and J ends lost 5 bases and 0 bases, in that order; junction bases with no gene match: 13. Germline CDR1 reads SGHAT; CDR2 reads FQNNGV. The CDR3 has 18 residues. In the original processing: Reference gene primer amplification yielded estimated nucleated cell counts. Only in-frame clones appear in the TCRdb table, and some are missing; sequencing was by immunoSEQ multiplex PCR. V and J calls and clone size are those listed in that table; D and trimming were worked out from the DNA. The table records more than 95,000 clones, around four fifths of them present only once. The source of the sample is a study of blood T cell repertoires in COVID-19. Across the study: From T cells, B-cell-depleted T cells, or PBMCs came the material, which was cDNA or gDNA.

This receptor was obtained from a man aged 55 to 69 with acute or convalescent COVID-19. V gene TRBV11-2 combines with J gene TRBJ2-1; 7 nucleotides align to TRBD1. What was sequenced was peripheral blood. CDR3: CASSTNPPGGSSYNEQFF. The CDR3 DNA reads as TGTGCCAGCAGCACCAATCCTCCAGGGGGTAGCTCCTACAATGAGCAGTTCTTC.